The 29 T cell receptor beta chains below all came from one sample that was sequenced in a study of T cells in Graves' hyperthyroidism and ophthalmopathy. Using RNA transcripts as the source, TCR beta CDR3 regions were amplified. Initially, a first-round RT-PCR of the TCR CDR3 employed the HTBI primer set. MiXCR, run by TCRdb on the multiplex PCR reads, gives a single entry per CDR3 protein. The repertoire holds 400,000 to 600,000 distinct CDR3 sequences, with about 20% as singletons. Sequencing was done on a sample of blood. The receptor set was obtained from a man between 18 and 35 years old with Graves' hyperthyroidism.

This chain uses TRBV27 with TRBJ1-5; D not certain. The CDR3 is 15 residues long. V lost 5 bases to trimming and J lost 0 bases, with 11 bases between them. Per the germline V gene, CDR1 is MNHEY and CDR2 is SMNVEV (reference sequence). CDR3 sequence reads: CASSPRSPSNQPQHF. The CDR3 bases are TGTGCCAGCAGTCCCCGTTCACCTAGCAATCAGCCCCAGCATTTT.

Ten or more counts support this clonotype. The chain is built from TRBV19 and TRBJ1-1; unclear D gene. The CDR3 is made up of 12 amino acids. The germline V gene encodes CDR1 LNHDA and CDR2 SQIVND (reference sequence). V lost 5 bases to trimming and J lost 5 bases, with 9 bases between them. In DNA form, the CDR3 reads TGTGCCAGTAGTCAACGGAAGACTGAAGCTTTCTTT. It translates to CASSQRKTEAFF.

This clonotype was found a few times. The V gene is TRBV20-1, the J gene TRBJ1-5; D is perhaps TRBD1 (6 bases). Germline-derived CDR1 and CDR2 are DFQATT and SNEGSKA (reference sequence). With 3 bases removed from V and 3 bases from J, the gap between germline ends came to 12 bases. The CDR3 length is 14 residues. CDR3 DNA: TGCAGTGCTAGGGGGGGGACACTCAATCAGCCCCAGCATTTT. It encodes CSARGGTLNQPQHF.

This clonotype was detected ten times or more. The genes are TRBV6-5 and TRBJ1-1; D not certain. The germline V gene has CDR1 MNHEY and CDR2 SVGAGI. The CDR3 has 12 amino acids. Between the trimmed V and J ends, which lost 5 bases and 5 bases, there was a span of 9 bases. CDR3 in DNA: TGTGCCAGCAGTCCCTCGAGGACTGAAGCTTTCTTT. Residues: CASSPSRTEAFF.

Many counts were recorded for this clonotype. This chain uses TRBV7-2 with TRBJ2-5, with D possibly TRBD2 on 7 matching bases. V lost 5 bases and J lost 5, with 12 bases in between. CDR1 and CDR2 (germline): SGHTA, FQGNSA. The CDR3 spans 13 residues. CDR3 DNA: TGTGCCAGCAGCCGGGGGGCAGGGGAGACCCAGTACTTC. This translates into CASSRGAGETQYF. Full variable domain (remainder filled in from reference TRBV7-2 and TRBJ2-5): GAGVSQSPSNKVTEKGKDVELRCDPISGHTALYWYRQSLGQGLEFLIYFQGNSAPDKSGLPSDRFSAERTGGSVSTLTIQRTQQEDSAVYLCASSRGAGETQYFGPGTRLLVL.

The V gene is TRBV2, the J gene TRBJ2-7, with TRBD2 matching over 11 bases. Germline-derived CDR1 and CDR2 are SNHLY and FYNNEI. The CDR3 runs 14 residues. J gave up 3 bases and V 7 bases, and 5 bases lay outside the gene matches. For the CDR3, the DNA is TGTGCCAGCATCCCGACTAGCGGGATCTACGAGCAGTACTTC. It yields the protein CASIPTSGIYEQYF.

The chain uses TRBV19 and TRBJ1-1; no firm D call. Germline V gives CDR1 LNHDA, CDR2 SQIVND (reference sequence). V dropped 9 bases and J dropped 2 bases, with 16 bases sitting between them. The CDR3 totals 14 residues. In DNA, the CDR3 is TGTGCCAGCAAGGGAGGAACCGGCAACACTGAAGCTTTCTTT. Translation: CASKGGTGNTEAFF.

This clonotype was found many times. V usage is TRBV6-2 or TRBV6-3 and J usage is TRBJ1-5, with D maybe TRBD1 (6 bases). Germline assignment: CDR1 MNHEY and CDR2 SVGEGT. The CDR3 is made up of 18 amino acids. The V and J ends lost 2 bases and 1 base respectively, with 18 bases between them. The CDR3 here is CASSYGTSRSSSNQPQHF. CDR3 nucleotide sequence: TGTGCCAGCAGTTACGGGACATCGAGATCCTCGAGCAATCAGCCCCAGCATTTT.

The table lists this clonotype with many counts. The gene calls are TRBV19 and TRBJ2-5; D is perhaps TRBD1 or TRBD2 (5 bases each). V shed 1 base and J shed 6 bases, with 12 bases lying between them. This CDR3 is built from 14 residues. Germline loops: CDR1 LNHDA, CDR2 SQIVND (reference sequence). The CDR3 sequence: CASSIVPGSQTQYF. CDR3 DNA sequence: TGTGCCAGTAGTATAGTACCAGGGAGCCAGACCCAGTACTTC. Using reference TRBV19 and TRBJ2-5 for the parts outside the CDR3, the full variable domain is DGGITQSPKYLFRKEGQNVTLSCEQNLNHDAMYWYRQDPGQGLRLIYYSQIVNDFQKGDIAEGYSVSREKKESFPLTVTSAQKNPTAFYLCASSIVPGSQTQYFGPGTRLLVL.

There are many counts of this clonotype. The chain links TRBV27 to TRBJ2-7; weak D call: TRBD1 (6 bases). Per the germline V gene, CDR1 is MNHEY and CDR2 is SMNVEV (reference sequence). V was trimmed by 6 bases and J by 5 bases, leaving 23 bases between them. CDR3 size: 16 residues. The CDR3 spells CASSSYHTGMVDEQYF. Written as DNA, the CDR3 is TGTGCCAGCAGCTCCTACCACACAGGGATGGTCGACGAGCAGTACTTC.

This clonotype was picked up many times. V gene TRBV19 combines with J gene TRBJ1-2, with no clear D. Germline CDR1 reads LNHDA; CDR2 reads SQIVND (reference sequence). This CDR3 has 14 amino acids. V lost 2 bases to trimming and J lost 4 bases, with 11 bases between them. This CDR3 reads CASSIPAGLYGYTF. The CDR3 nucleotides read TGTGCCAGTAGTATACCGGCAGGCCTCTATGGCTACACCTTC.

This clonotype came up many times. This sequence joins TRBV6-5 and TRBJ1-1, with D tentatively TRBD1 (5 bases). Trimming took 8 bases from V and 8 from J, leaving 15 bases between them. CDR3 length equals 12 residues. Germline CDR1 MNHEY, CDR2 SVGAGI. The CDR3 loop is CASGYLGQEAFF. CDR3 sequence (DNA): TGTGCCAGCGGATACCTCGGACAAGAAGCTTTCTTT.

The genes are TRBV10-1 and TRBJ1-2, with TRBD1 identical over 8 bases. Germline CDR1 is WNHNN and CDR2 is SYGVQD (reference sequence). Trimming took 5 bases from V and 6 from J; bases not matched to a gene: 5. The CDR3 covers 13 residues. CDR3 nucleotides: TGCGCCAGCAGTAAGGACAGGGTACATGGCTACACCTTC. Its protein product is CASSKDRVHGYTF.

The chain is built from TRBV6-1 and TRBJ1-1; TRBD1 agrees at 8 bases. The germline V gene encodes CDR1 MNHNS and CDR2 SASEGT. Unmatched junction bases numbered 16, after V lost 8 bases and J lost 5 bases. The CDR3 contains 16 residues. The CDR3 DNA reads TGTGCCAGCTCGCCTTCCCCCGGACAGGGAGAAACTGAAGCTTTCTTT. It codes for CASSPSPGQGETEAFF.

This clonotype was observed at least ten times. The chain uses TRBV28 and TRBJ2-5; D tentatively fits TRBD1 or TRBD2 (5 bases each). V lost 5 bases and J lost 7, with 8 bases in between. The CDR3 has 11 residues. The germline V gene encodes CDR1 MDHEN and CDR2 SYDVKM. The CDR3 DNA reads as TGTGCCAGCAGTCCGAGGGGGACCCAGTACTTC. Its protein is CASSPRGTQYF.

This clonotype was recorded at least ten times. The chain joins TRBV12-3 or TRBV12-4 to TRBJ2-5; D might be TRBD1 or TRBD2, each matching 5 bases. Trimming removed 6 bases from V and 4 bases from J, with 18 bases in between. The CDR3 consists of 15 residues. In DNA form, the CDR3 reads TGTGCCAGCAGCCCCGGGGCAGCTGGGGCAGAGACCCAGTACTTC. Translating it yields CASSPGAAGAETQYF.

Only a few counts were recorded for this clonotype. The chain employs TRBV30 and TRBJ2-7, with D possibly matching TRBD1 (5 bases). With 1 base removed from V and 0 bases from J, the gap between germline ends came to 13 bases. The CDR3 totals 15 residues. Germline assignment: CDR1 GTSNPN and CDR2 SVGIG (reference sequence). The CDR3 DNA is TGTGCCTGGAGTGACCACCCGACAGTCTCCTACGAGCAGTACTTC. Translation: CAWSDHPTVSYEQYF.

CDR3 in amino acids: CASSEARLGGGQYF. The CDR3 DNA reads TGTGCCAGCAGTGAAGCCCGACTGGGAGGAGGGCAGTACTTC. This chain uses TRBV6-1 with TRBJ2-7, with a possible D match to TRBD2 (6 bases). Germline CDR1 and CDR2: MNHNS and SASEGT. The V end was cut by 0 bases, the J end by 9 bases, with 15 bases between. The CDR3 length is 14 residues.

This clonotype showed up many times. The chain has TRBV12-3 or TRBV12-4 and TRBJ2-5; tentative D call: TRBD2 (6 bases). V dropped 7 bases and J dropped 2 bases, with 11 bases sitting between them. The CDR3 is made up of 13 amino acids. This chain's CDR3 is CASMWGRQETQYF. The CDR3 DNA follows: TGTGCCAGCATGTGGGGGAGGCAAGAGACCCAGTACTTC.

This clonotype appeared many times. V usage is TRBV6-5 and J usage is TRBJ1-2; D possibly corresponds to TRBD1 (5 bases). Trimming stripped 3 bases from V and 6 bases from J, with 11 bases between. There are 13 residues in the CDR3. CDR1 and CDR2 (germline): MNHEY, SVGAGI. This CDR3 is CASSYAGADGYTF. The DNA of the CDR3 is TGTGCCAGCAGTTATGCCGGGGCGGATGGCTACACCTTC.

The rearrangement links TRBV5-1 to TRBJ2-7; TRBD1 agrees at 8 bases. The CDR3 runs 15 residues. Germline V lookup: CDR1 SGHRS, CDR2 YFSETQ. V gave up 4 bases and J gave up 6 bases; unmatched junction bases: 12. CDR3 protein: CASSGWTGKGSEQYF. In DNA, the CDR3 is TGCGCCAGCAGCGGCTGGACAGGGAAAGGCTCCGAGCAGTACTTC.

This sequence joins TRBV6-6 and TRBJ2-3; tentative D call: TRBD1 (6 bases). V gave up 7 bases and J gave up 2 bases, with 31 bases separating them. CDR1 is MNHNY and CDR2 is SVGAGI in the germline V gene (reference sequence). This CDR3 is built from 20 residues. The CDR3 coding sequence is TGTGCCAGCAAGACAGGCATACTCCCCTTCGTATTAGGCGACACAGATACGCAGTATTTT. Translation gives CASKTGILPFVLGDTDTQYF.

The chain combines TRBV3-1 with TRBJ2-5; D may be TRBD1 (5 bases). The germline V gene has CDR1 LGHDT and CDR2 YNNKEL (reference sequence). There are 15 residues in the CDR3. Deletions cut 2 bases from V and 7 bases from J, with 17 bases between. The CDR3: CASSQTTTGFGTQYF. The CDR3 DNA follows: TGTGCCAGCAGCCAAACAACCACAGGTTTCGGGACCCAGTACTTC.

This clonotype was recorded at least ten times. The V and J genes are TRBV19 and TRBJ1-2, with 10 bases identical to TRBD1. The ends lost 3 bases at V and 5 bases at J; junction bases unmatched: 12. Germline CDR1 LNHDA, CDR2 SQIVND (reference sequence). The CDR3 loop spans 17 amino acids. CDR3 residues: CASSIGDRGQGEYGYTF. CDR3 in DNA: TGTGCCAGTAGTATTGGGGACCGAGGACAGGGGGAATATGGCTACACCTTC.

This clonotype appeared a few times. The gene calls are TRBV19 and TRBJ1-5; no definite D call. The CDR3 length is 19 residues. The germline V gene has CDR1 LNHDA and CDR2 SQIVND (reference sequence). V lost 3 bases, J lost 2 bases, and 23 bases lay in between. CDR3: CASSIRYGFVMVGNQPQHF. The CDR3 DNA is TGTGCCAGTAGTATTAGGTACGGTTTTGTAATGGTTGGCAATCAGCCCCAGCATTTT.

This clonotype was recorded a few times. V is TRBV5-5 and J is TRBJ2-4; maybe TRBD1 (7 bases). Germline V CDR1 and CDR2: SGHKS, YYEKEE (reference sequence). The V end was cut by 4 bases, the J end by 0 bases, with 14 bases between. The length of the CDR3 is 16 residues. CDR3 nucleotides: TGTGCCAGCAGCACCCAGGGGGGCTTAGCCAAAAACATTCAGTACTTC. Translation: CASSTQGGLAKNIQYF.

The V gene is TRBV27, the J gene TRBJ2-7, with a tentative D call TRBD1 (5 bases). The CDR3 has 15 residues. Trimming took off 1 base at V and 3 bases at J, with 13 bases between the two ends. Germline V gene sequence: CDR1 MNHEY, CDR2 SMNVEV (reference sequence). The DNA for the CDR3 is TGTGCCAGCAGTTTATACCCAGGGCCAGGCTACGAGCAGTACTTC. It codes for CASSLYPGPGYEQYF.

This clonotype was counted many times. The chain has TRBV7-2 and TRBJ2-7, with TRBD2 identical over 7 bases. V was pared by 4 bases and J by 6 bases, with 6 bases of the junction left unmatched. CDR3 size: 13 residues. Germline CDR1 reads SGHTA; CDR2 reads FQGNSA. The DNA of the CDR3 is TGTGCCAGCAGCTCACCGCCGGGGGGCGAGCAGTACTTC. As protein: CASSSPPGGEQYF.

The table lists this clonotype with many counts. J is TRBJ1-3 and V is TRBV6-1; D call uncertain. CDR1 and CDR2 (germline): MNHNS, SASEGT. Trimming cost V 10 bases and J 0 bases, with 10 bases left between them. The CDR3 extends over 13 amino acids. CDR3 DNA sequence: TGTGCCACTCGGACCCTCTCTGGAAACACCATATATTTT. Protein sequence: CATRTLSGNTIYF.